This TCR beta chain was profiled in a study of blood T cell repertoires in COVID-19. Here immunoSEQ multiplex PCR was the method, and the copy in TCRdb shows in-frame clones only, minus some. The data show around 6,300 clones, roughly 89% seen once. The sequenced sample was peripheral blood. The receptor's source is a human donor with active COVID-19. The donor label of this sample is uncertain.

The CDR3 loop is CASRAGSNTGELFF. The CDR3 DNA follows: TGTGCCAGCAGGGCGGGATCGAACACCGGGGAGCTGTTTTTT. The chain combines TRBV2 with TRBJ2-2; TRBD2 is a possible D gene (6 bases). The CDR3 spans 14 residues. Trimming shortened V by 6 bases and J by 0 bases, and 8 bases separated the two germline ends. CDR1 is SNHLY, CDR2 FYNNEI, per germline. The variable domain in full, with the rest retrieved from reference TRBV2 and TRBJ2-2, is EPEVTQTPSHQVTQMGQEVILRCVPISNHLYFYWYRQILGQKVEFLVSFYNNEISEKSEIFDDQFSVERPDGSNFTLKIRSTKLEDSAMYFCASRAGSNTGELFFGEGSRLTVL.